Sequencing of this TCR beta chain was carried out in a study of regulatory T cells in long-lasting Graves disease. Turning to the study itself: Persistent Graves' disease required over 5 years of antithyroid drugs and positive TSH receptor antibodies. Regarding the study as a whole: Those with persistent disease had in common more public clonotypes (roughly 3,000) than new patients (approximately 970).

CDR3 regions were amplified by Arm-PCR using iRepertoire HTBI primers to build TCR beta libraries. TCRdb reprocessed the multiplex PCR reads with MiXCR, giving one entry per CDR3 protein. The sample includes some 370,000 distinct CDR3 sequences, approximately 23% seen only once; the top ten take around a quarter. In this sample, this clonotype turned up many times. Antigen: not known. The time point is: persistent/refractory GD, antithyroid drugs over 5 years with positive TRAb. RNA from PBMCs was the source of the TCR library. Trimming left V 0 bases short and J 2 bases short, with 10 bases between. Germline V gene lookup returns CDR1 DFQATT and CDR2 SNEGSKA (reference sequence). There are 14 residues in the CDR3.

Specimen: peripheral blood mononuclear cells (PBMCs), collected when the disease was refractory, from a patient treated with antithyroid drugs. The clonotype comes from a woman in her 40s with Graves disease. The V gene is TRBV20-1, the J gene TRBJ2-5, with D perhaps matching TRBD1 (5 bases). This CDR3 reads CSARENRPQETQYF. CDR3 DNA sequence: TGCAGTGCTAGAGAAAACAGGCCACAAGAGACCCAGTACTTC.